The next 9 T cell receptor beta chains were all read from a single sample in a study of blood T cell repertoires in COVID-19. Assay used: immunoSEQ multiplex PCR; TCRdb lists only in-frame clones, some missing. The sample records about 300,000 clones, around 84% being singletons. Input material: peripheral blood. The source of these receptors is a man between 70 and 80 years old with acute or convalescent COVID-19.

The rearrangement joins TRBV19 to TRBJ1-1, with 8 nucleotides matching TRBD1. The germline gives CDR1 LNHDA, CDR2 SQIVND (reference sequence). The ends lost 5 bases at V and 7 bases at J; junction bases unmatched: 12. This CDR3 spans 15 amino acids. The CDR3 DNA reads TGTGCCAGTAGTTTTCCTTTCAGGGGGCGGGTTGAAGCTTTCTTT. Its protein product is CASSFPFRGRVEAFF.

This clone was seen a single time. This chain uses TRBV11-2 with TRBJ2-2; TRBD1 matches 9 bases. Trimming took 5 bases from V and 2 from J; bases not matched to a gene: 6. Germline V gene sequence: CDR1 SGHAT, CDR2 FQNNGV. This CDR3 comprises 16 residues. CDR3 protein: CASSPGQGLNTGELFF. Written as DNA, the CDR3 is TGTGCCAGCAGCCCGGGACAGGGCCTAAACACCGGGGAGCTGTTTTTT.

J is TRBJ2-1 and V is TRBV19; TRBD2 matches at 7 bases. Germline trimming cut 5 bases from V and 2 bases from J; bases unmatched to any gene: 9. The CDR3 loop spans 16 amino acids. The V gene's germline CDR1 is LNHDA and CDR2 SQIVND (reference sequence). As DNA, the CDR3 is TGTGCCAGTAGTCGGGGAGCGGGGTTCACCTACAATGAGCAGTTCTTC. Residues: CASSRGAGFTYNEQFF.

The chain carries TRBV5-1 and TRBJ2-3, with 7 bases aligning to TRBD2. This CDR3 is 15 amino acids long. J was trimmed by 2 bases and V by 5 bases; bases with no gene match: 8. Germline lookup yields CDR1 SGHRS and CDR2 YFSETQ. Here the CDR3 reads CASSPETSFTDTQYF. The CDR3 bases are TGCGCCAGCAGTCCTGAGACTAGCTTCACAGATACGCAGTATTTT.

The J gene is TRBJ1-2, the V gene TRBV28; possible D gene TRBD1, 6 bases. There are 15 residues in the CDR3. Germline V lookup: CDR1 MDHEN, CDR2 SYDVKM. V was pared by 4 bases and J by 7 bases, with 19 bases between. This CDR3 reads CASSSPTRGDPGYTF. The CDR3, as DNA: TGTGCCAGCAGTTCCCCCACCAGGGGCGATCCTGGCTACACCTTC.

In nucleotides, the CDR3 is TGTGCCAGCTCACCAATGGAGGGGGCCGATGGCTACACCTTC. This translates into CASSPMEGADGYTF. The chain carries TRBV18 and TRBJ1-2; the match to TRBD1 covers 7 bases. With 2 bases clipped from V and 6 bases from J, the junction kept 6 bases outside the gene matches. CDR3 length: 14 residues. Per the germline V gene, CDR1 is KGHSH and CDR2 is LQKENI. Full variable domain (missing parts from reference TRBV18 and TRBJ1-2): NAGVMQNPRHLVRRRGQEARLRCSPMKGHSHVYWYRQLPEEGLKFMVYLQKENIIDESGMPKERFSAEFPKEGPSILRIQQVVRGDSAAYFCASSPMEGADGYTFGSGTRLTVV.

The chain uses TRBV28 and TRBJ2-5, with 8 positions matching TRBD1. Germline assignment: CDR1 MDHEN and CDR2 SYDVKM. This CDR3 has 13 amino acids. Trimming removed 5 bases from V and 5 bases from J; junction bases left unmatched: 4. Here the CDR3 reads CASSKGDRETQYF. Written as DNA, the CDR3 is TGTGCCAGCAGTAAGGGGGACAGGGAGACCCAGTACTTC.

The chain is built from TRBV18 and TRBJ1-1; 9 bases fit TRBD1. The CDR3 spans 15 residues. V shed 4 bases, J shed 1 base, and the junction held 4 bases outside the gene matches. In germline, CDR1 is KGHSH, CDR2 LQKENI. Here the CDR3 DNA reads TGTGCCAGCTCACTGGGACAGGGCGCGAACACTGAAGCTTTCTTT. Its translation is CASSLGQGANTEAFF. The variable domain in full, completed from reference TRBV18 and TRBJ1-1, reads NAGVMQNPRHLVRRRGQEARLRCSPMKGHSHVYWYRQLPEEGLKFMVYLQKENIIDESGMPKERFSAEFPKEGPSILRIQQVVRGDSAAYFCASSLGQGANTEAFFGQGTRLTVV.

This chain uses TRBV5-6 with TRBJ2-5, with 8 bases identical to TRBD1. V shed 4 bases, J shed 3 bases, and the junction held 2 bases outside the gene matches. This CDR3 spans 13 amino acids. Germline lookup yields CDR1 SGHDT and CDR2 YYEEEE. CDR3 region: CASSLDREETQYF. In DNA, the CDR3 is TGTGCCAGCAGCCTGGACAGGGAAGAGACCCAGTACTTC.